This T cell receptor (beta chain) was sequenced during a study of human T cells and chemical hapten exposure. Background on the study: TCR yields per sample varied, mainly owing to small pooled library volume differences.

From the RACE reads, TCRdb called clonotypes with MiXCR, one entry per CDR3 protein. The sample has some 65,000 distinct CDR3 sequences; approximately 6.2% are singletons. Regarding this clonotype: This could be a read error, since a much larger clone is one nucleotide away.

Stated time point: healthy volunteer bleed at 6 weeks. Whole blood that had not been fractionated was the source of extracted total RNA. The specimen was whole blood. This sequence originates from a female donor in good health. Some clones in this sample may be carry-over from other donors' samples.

CDR3 amino acids: CASSLDFVGELSF. DNA for the CDR3: TGCGCCAGCAGCTTGGATTTCGTTGGGGAGCTGTCTTTT. V is TRBV5-1 and J is TRBJ2-2; TRBD2 might be the D (5 bases). The germline gives CDR1 SGHRS, CDR2 YFSETQ. The CDR3 runs 13 residues.